This TCR beta chain was sequenced in a study of cytomegalovirus exposure and HLA in healthy donors. Study as a whole: Unique TCRs from HLA-typed donors, 85 million to 100 million of them, were held in an early data release.

Primers included in the PCR were 60 Vbeta and 13 Jbeta primers. TCRdb's copy holds only in-frame clones and misses some; the assay was immunoSEQ multiplex PCR. The sample includes 150,000 to 200,000 clones, roughly 80% of them seen just once. This CDR3 spans 12 amino acids. From germline, CDR1 is GTSNPN and CDR2 SVGIG (reference sequence). The germline V and J ends were trimmed by 5 bases and 2 bases, with 10 bases remaining between them. The J gene is TRBJ2-7, the V gene TRBV30, with a tentative D call TRBD1 (5 bases). Sequencing was done on a sample of PBMCs. This receptor was obtained from a man aged 30-40 years in good health and CMV-seropositive. DNA for the CDR3: TGTGCCTGGGCAGCAGGGACCTACGAGCAGTACTTC. This translates into CAWAAGTYEQYF.